This TCR beta chain was observed in a study of tumor and adjacent non-tumor tissue in lung cancer. As for the study in general: The cohort had 12 to 13 adenocarcinoma, 2 squamous cell and 1 small cell patients. Each sample yielded a few million productive TCRbeta reads on average. Regarding the study as a whole: Tumor TCR diversity, when higher, was linked to shorter survival. Tumor tissue had significantly higher TCR diversity than normal lung.

TCRbeta libraries were built with three rounds of nested PCR, modified from ARM-PCR. Each CDR3 protein gets one entry after TCRdb re-called the multiplex PCR reads with MiXCR. Of 91,000 or so distinct CDR3 sequences in the sample, around 71% were seen once. On this clonotype itself: As yet, its antigen is unknown. No conserved phenylalanine or tryptophan ends this CDR3, so it is likely a read error.

The CDR3 is made up of 18 amino acids. Germline V gene data show CDR1 as MNHEY and CDR2 as SVGEGT. The V end lost 0 bases, the J end lost 4 bases, and 21 bases lay between the germline ends. The template was RNA from unsorted bulk tissue. The J gene is TRBJ1-1, the V gene TRBV6-2 or TRBV6-3; no firm D call. Sequencing was performed on lung tumor tissue. The receptor was isolated from a man aged 60 to 75 with non-small cell lung cancer. CDR3 DNA: TGTGCCAGCAGTTACTCGAAGGGTCGGAGATGGCTGAGCACTGAAGCTTTCTCT. Translated: CASSYSKGRRWLSTEAFS.